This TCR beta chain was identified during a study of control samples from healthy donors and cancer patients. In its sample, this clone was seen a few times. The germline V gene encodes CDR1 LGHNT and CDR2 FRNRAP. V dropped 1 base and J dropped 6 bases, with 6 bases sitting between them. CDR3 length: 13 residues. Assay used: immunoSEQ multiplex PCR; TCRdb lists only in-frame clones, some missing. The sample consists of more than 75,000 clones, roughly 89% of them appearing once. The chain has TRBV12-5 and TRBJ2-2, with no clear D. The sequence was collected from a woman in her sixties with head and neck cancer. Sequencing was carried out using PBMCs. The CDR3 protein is CASGLESAGELFF. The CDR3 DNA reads TGTGCTAGTGGTTTGGAGTCAGCCGGGGAGCTGTTTTTT.